This T cell receptor (beta chain) was identified during a study of blood T cell repertoires in COVID-19. Patients from Seattle were sampled longitudinally, starting during active infection. Germline lookup yields CDR1 MGHRA and CDR2 YSYEKL. After removal of 5 bases from V and 4 bases from J, the junction contained 4 bases not matched to a gene. This CDR3 spans 15 amino acids. Original handling: Reference gene primer amplification yielded estimated nucleated cell counts. The table came from immunoSEQ multiplex PCR; TCRdb's copy has only in-frame clones and leaves some out. For V, J and clone size, that table is used; D and trimming come from the DNA. Of tens of thousands of clones listed, about 90% are singletons.

J is TRBJ2-1 and V is TRBV4-1, with 11 bases matching TRBD1. The source material was peripheral blood. The sequence derives from a man aged 18 to 29 with COVID-19, enrolled during active disease. CDR3 nucleotide sequence: TGCGCCAGCAGCTACGGACAGGGGGCTTACAATGAGCAGTTCTTC. It is translated as CASSYGQGAYNEQFF.